This is a list of T cell receptor beta chains from one sample in a study of vaccination and CD4 T cells after COVID-19. Each CDR3 protein gets one entry after TCRdb re-called the PCR reads with MiXCR. This sample has around 20,000 distinct CDR3 sequences, with 52% found just once. These receptors lack a known antigen. Sequencing was done on a sample of CD4+ T cells from blood, cultured in vitro. Receptor source: a human donor who had recovered from COVID-19. The CDR3 runs from the conserved cysteine through the conserved F or W. The D gene is left open where the match is weak. Expanded clones get a size class; other rows say once, few or many, or leave the size out.

CDR3nt,CDR3aa,d_gene,v_gene,abundance,j_gene
TGTGCCAGCCAAGACCCGCGAAGAAGAGGCTACACCTTC,CASQDPRRRGYTF,NA,TRBV7-2,NA,TRBJ1-2
TGCGCCAGCAGCTCGGACGGGAACACTGAAGCTTTCTTT,CASSSDGNTEAFF,NA,TRBV5-1,NA,TRBJ1-1
TGTGCCAGCAGTCCCAGCTTGGGACAATTGTGGGGCTACACCTTC,CASSPSLGQLWGYTF,NA,TRBV6-1,few,TRBJ1-2
TGTGCCAGCAGTTTATCCTACCATGGCAGGGGAGCACCTGAAGCTTTCTTT,CASSLSYHGRGAPEAFF,NA,TRBV27,NA,TRBJ1-1
TGTGCCAGCAGCCCCACTCTGTCGGCCTCTAGCTATGGCTACACCTTC,CASSPTLSASSYGYTF,NA,TRBV7-9,NA,TRBJ1-2
TGTGCCAGCTACCCTCGAGGGGGTTCCCCCCAACGGGATACGCAGTATTTT,CASYPRGGSPQRDTQYF,NA,TRBV6-1,NA,TRBJ2-3
TGTGCCAGCAGTTCCCCGGACAGGGGTTCCTATGGCTACACCTTC,CASSSPDRGSYGYTF,TRBD1,TRBV6-5,few,TRBJ1-2
TGTGCCAGCAGCCCCCAAGGTAGACTGAACACTGAAGCTTTCTTT,CASSPQGRLNTEAFF,NA,TRBV5-8,NA,TRBJ1-1
TGTGCCAGCAGACGAATAGCGGGAAGCACCGGGGAGCTGTTTTTT,CASRRIAGSTGELFF,TRBD2,TRBV7-2,NA,TRBJ2-2
TGTGCCATCAGTGAGAAAATAGGGGGCACTGAAGCTTTCTTT,CAISEKIGGTEAFF,NA,TRBV10-3,NA,TRBJ1-1
TGTGCCAGCAGTGAAATTGCGAATCAGCCCCAGCATTTT,CASSEIANQPQHF,NA,TRBV6-1,NA,TRBJ1-5
TGCAGTGCTCCGTACCGCGGTACGCAGTATTTT,CSAPYRGTQYF,NA,TRBV20-1,NA,TRBJ2-3
TGTGCCAGCAGCTTAGCCTCGACAGGGGCTGAAGCTTTCTTT,CASSLASTGAEAFF,TRBD1,TRBV7-9,few,TRBJ1-1
TGCAGTGCTAGGTTTGCTAGCGCAGAAGAGACCCAGTACTTC,CSARFASAEETQYF,NA,TRBV20-1,NA,TRBJ2-5
TGTGCCAGCAGGTGGCAGGGGGCCGGCGGGGAGCTGTTTTTT,CASRWQGAGGELFF,TRBD1,TRBV2,NA,TRBJ2-2
TGTGCCAGCAGTTCAGATAGCAATCAGCCCCAGCATTTT,CASSSDSNQPQHF,NA,TRBV28,NA,TRBJ1-5